This T cell receptor beta chain was documented in a study of blood T cell repertoires in COVID-19. On the study more broadly: Acute and convalescent COVID-19 samples came from the United States, Italy and Spain. In each case, the material was cDNA or gDNA derived from T cells, B-cell-depleted T cells, or PBMCs.

Original processing methods: Nucleated cell counts were estimated from reference gene primer amplification. The data were produced by immunoSEQ multiplex PCR, yet TCRdb's version contains in-frame clones alone and is incomplete. V and J calls and clone size follow that table, whereas D and trimming were derived from the DNA. The table includes 150,000 or so clones, approximately 81% detected once. Germline lookup yields CDR1 GTSNPN and CDR2 SVGIG (reference sequence). V was trimmed by 4 bases and J by 0 bases, leaving 11 bases between them. This CDR3 is built from 14 residues. The V call is TRBV30, the J call TRBJ2-3, with D uncertain. The clonotype originates from a man younger than 30 with active or convalescent COVID-19. Sequencing was done on a sample of peripheral blood. The CDR3 here is CAWNLRYSTDTQYF. DNA of the CDR3: TGTGCCTGGAACTTGAGATACAGCACAGATACGCAGTATTTT.